This TCR beta chain was captured in a study of blood T cell repertoires in COVID-19. Study as a whole: COVID-19 samples collected from the United States, Italy and Spain covered acute and convalescent phases. PBMCs, B-cell-depleted T cells, or T cells provided the cDNA or gDNA that made up the material.

Source study methods: Amplification of reference gene primers was used by the study to estimate nucleated cell counts. The data were produced by immunoSEQ multiplex PCR, yet TCRdb's version contains in-frame clones alone and is incomplete. For V, J and clone size, that table is used; D and trimming come from the DNA. The sample yields a few hundred thousand clones, approximately 82% seen once. Germline loops: CDR1 MRHNA, CDR2 SNTAGT. The V end was cut by 0 bases, the J end by 6 bases, with 11 bases between. The CDR3 is 14 residues long. This TCR came from a human donor in a cohort sampled during active COVID-19. The chain employs TRBV6-4 and TRBJ1-2, with D possibly matching TRBD1 (5 bases). Sequencing used peripheral blood. The CDR3 nucleotides read TGTGCCAGCAGTGACTCCGGCAGGGCTAATGGCTACACCTTC. This codes for CASSDSGRANGYTF.